Each of the 2 T cell receptor beta chains below was sequenced from the same sample in a study of cytomegalovirus exposure and HLA in healthy donors. 13 Jbeta primers and 60 Vbeta primers were used for the PCR. Some clones are missing from TCRdb's copy, which holds only in-frame ones; the method was immunoSEQ multiplex PCR. The table records 130,000 to 150,000 clones, about 80% of them present only once. Source material: PBMCs. These receptors came from a male donor in good health and CMV-seronegative.

This chain joins TRBV7-3 and TRBJ2-2; TRBD2 might be the D (5 bases). The CDR3 is 16 residues long. Between the trimmed V and J ends, which lost 1 base and 1 base, there was a span of 10 bases. Germline CDR1 reads SGHTA; CDR2 reads FQGTGA. CDR3 nucleotides: TGTGCCAGCAGCTTAATCGGGATAGGGAACACCGGGGAGCTGTTTTTT. Its translation: CASSLIGIGNTGELFF.

This clone appeared once. The chain has TRBV27 and TRBJ2-6; D is ambiguous. Trimming pared 5 bases from V and 1 base from J, leaving 12 bases between. The germline CDR1 and CDR2 sequences are MNHEY and SMNVEV (reference sequence). This CDR3 comprises 16 residues. This CDR3 reads CASSPTRQSGANVLTF. In nucleotides, the CDR3 is TGTGCCAGCAGTCCGACGAGGCAATCTGGGGCCAACGTCCTGACTTTC.